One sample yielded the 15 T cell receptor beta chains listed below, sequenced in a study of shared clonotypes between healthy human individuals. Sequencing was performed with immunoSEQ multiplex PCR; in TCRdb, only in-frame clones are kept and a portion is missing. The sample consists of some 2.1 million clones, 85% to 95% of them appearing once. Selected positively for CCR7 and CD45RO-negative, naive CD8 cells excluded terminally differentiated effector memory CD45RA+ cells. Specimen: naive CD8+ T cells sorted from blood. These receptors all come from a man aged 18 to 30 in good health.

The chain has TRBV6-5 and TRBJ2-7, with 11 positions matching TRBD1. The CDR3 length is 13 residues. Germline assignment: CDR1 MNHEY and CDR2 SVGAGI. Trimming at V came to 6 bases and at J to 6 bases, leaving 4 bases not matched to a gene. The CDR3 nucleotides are TGTGCCAGCAGAGGACAGGGGGCGACCGAGCAGTACTTC. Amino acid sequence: CASRGQGATEQYF.

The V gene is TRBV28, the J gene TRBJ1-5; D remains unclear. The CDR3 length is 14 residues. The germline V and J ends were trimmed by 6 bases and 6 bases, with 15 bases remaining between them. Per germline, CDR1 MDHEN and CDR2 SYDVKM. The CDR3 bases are TGTGCCAGCAGCCTCATCCCCCTTAGTCAGCCCCAGCATTTT. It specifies CASSLIPLSQPQHF.

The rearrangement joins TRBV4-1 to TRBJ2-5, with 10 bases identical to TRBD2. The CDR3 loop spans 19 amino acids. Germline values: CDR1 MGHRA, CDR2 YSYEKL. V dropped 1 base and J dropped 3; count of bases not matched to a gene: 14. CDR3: CASSQAMVYEREGEETQYF. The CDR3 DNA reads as TGCGCCAGCAGCCAAGCCATGGTTTACGAGCGGGAGGGCGAAGAGACCCAGTACTTC.

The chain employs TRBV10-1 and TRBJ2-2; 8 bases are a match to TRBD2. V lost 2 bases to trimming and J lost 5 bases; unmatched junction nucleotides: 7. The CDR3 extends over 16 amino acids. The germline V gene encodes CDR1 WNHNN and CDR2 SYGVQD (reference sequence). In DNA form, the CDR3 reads TGCGCCAGCAGTGAGCTTGAAGCGGGAGAGACCGGGGAGCTGTTTTTT. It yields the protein CASSELEAGETGELFF.

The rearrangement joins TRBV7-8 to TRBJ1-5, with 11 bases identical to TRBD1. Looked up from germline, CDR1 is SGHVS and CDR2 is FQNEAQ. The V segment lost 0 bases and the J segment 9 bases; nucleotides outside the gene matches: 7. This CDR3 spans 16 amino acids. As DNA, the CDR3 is TGTGCCAGCAGCTTAGCGGTTCGGGACAGGGGGGGGCCCCAGCATTTT. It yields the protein CASSLAVRDRGGPQHF.

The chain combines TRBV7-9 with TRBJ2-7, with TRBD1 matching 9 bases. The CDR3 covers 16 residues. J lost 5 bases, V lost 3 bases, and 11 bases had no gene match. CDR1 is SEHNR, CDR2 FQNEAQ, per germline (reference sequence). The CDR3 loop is CASSFQPGQGPHEQYF. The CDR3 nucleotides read TGTGCCAGCAGCTTTCAACCGGGACAGGGACCCCACGAGCAGTACTTC. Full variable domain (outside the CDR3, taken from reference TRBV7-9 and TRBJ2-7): DTGVSQNPRHKITKRGQNVTFRCDPISEHNRLYWYRQTLGQGPEFLTYFQNEAQLEKSRLLSDRFSAERPKGSFSTLEIQRTEQGDSAMYLCASSFQPGQGPHEQYFGPGTRLTVT.

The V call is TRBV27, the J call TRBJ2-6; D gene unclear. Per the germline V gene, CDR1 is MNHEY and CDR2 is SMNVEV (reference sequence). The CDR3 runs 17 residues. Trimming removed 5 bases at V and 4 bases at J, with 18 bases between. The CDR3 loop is CASSPQFPVTGANVLTF. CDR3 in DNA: TGTGCCAGCAGTCCCCAATTTCCGGTCACAGGGGCCAACGTCCTGACTTTC.

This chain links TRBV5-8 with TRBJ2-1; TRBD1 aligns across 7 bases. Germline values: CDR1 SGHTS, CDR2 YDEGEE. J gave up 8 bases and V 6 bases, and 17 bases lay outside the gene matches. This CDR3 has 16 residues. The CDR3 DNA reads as TGTGCCAGCACCGATGACAGGGTCGGTACGTGGGATGAGCAGTTCTTC. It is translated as CASTDDRVGTWDEQFF.

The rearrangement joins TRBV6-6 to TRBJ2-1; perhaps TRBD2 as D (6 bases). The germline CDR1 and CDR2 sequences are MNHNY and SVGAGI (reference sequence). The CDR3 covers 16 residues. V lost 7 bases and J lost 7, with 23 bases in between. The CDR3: CASTSPGLLAGNEQFF. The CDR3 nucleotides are TGTGCCAGCACCTCTCCGGGACTCCTCGCGGGGAATGAGCAGTTCTTC.

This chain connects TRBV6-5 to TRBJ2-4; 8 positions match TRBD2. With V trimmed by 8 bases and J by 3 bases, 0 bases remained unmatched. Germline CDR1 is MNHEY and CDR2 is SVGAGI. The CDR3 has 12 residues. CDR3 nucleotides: TGTGCCAGCCGGGGGGGCAAAAACATTCAGTACTTC. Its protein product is CASRGGKNIQYF.

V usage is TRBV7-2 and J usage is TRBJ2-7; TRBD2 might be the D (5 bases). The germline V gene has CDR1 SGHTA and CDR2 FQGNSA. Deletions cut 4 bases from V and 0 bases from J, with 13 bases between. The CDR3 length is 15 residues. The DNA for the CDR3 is TGTGCCAGCAGCTCTGGACGGGAAAGCTCCTACGAGCAGTACTTC. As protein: CASSSGRESSYEQYF.

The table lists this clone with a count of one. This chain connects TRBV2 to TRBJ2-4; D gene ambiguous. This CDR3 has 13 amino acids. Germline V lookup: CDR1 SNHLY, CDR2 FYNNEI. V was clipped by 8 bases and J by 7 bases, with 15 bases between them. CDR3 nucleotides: TGTGCCAGCTCCATGGAAGGGTTGAACATTCAGTACTTC. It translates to CASSMEGLNIQYF. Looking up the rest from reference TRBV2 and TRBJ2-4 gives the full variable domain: EPEVTQTPSHQVTQMGQEVILRCVPISNHLYFYWYRQILGQKVEFLVSFYNNEISEKSEIFDDQFSVERPDGSNFTLKIRSTKLEDSAMYFCASSMEGLNIQYFGAGTRLSVL.

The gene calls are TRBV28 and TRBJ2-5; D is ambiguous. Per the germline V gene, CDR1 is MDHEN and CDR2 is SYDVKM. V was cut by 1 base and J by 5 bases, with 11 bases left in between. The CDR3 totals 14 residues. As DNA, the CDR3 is TGTGCCAGCAGTTTATTAGCCCCCCTGGAGACCCAGTACTTC. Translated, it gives CASSLLAPLETQYF.

CDR3 DNA sequence: TGTGCCAGCAGCTCGAACAGGGGGCCGGGTGAAAAACTGTTTTTT. It yields the protein CASSSNRGPGEKLFF. The gene calls are TRBV7-9 and TRBJ1-4, with 9 bases aligning to TRBD1. The CDR3 sequence is 15 residues long. From germline, CDR1 is SEHNR and CDR2 FQNEAQ (reference sequence). After removal of 4 bases from V and 7 bases from J, the junction contained 7 bases not matched to a gene.

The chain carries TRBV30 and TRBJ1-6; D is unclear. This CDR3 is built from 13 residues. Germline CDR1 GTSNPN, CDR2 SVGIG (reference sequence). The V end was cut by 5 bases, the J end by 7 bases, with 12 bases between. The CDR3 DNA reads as TGTGCCTGGGGACCGGCGGGAAATTCACCCCTCCACTTT. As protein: CAWGPAGNSPLHF.